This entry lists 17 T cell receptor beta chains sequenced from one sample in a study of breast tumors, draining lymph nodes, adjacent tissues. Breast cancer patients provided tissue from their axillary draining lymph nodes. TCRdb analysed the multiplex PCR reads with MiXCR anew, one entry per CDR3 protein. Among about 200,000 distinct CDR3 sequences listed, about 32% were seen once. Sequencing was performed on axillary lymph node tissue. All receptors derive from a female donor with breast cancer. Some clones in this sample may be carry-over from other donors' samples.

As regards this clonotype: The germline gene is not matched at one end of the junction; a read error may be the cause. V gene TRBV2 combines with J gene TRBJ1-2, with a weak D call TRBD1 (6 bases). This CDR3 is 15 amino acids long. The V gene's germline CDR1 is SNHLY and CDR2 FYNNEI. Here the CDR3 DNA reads TGTGCCAGCAGTGAAAACGGAGAGAGGGGGTATGGCTACCCCTTC. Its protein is CASSENGERGYGYPF.

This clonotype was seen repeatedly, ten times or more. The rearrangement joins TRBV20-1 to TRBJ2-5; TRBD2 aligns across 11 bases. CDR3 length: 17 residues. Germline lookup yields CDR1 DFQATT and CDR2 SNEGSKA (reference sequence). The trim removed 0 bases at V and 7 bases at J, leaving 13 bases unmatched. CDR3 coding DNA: TGCAGTGCTAGAGATCGGGTTAGCGGGAGGGCCAGAGGGACCCAGTACTTC. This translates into CSARDRVSGRARGTQYF.

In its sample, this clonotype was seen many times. CDR3 DNA: TGTGCCAGCACTCAGACAGGTGCTGACGGCTACACCTTC. Translating gives CASTQTGADGYTF. The V call is TRBV13, the J call TRBJ1-2; possible D gene TRBD1, 6 bases. This CDR3 is 13 amino acids long. Deletions cut 7 bases from V and 8 bases from J, with 17 bases between. CDR1 and CDR2 (germline): PRHDT, FYEKMQ (reference sequence).

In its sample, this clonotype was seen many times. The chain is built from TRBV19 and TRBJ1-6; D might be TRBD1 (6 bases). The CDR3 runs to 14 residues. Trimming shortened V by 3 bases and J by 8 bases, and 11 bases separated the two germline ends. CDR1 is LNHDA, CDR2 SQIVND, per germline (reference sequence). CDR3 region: CASSMAGVDSPLHF. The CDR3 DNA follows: TGTGCCAGTAGTATGGCAGGGGTGGATTCACCCCTCCACTTT.

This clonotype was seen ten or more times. The CDR3 DNA reads TGTGCCAGCAGTACTGGCCCTCTCATATATTTT. Amino acids: CASSTGPLIYF. This chain links TRBV7-6 with TRBJ1-3; the D is unclear. This CDR3 is built from 11 residues. Trimming shortened V by 6 bases and J by 12 bases, and 12 bases separated the two germline ends. Germline lookup yields CDR1 SGHVS and CDR2 FNYEAQ.

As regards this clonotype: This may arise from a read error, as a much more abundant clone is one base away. CDR3 loop: CASSLSGGGEETQYF. The CDR3, as DNA: TGTGCCAGCAGCTTGAGCGGGGGAGGGGAGGAGACCCAGTACTTC. The chain joins TRBV11-2 to TRBJ2-5; 8 nucleotides align to TRBD2. Looked up from germline, CDR1 is SGHAT and CDR2 is FQNNGV. The CDR3 sequence is 15 residues long. V was clipped by 3 bases and J by 5 bases; unmatched bases: 8.

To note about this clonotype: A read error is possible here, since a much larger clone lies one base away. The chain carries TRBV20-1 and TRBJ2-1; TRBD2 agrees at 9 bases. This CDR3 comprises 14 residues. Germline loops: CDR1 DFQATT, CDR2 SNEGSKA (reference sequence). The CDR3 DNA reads TGCAGTGCAACTGGGACTAGCTCTTACACTGAGCAGTTCTTC. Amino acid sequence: CSATGTSSYTEQFF.

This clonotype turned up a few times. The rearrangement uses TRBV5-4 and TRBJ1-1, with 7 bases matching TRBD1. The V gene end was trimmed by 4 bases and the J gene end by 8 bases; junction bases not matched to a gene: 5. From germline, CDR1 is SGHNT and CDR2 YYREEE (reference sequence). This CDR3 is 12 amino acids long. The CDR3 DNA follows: TGTGCCAGCAGCCGAGACAGGGTGGAAGCTTTCTTT. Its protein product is CASSRDRVEAFF.

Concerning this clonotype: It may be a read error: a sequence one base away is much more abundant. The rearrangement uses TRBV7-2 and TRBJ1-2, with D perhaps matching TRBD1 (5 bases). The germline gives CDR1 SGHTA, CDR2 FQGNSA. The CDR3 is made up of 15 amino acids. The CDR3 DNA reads TGTGCCAGCAGCTTAGCAGGGGTGAGCACCTATGACTACCCCTTC. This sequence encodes CASSLAGVSTYDYPF.

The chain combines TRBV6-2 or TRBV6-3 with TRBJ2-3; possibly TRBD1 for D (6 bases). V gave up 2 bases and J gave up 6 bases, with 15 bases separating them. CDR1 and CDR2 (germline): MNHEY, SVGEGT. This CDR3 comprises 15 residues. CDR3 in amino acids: CASSYVGTFSDTQYF. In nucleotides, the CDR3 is TGTGCCAGCAGTTACGTAGGGACATTTTCCGATACGCAGTATTTT.

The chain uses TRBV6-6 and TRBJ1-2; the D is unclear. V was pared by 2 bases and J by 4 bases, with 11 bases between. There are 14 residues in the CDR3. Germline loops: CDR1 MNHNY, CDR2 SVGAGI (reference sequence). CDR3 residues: CASSYGRAAYGYTF. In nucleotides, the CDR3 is TGTGCCAGCAGTTACGGACGGGCCGCCTATGGCTACACCTTC.

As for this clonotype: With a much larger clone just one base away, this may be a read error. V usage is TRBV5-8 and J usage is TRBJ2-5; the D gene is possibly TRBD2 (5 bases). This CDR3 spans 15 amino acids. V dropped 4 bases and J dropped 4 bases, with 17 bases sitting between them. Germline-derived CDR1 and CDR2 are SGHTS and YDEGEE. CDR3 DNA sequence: TGTGCCAGCAGCAACGGACTCGCGGAGACAGAGACCCAGTACTTC. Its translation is CASSNGLAETETQYF.

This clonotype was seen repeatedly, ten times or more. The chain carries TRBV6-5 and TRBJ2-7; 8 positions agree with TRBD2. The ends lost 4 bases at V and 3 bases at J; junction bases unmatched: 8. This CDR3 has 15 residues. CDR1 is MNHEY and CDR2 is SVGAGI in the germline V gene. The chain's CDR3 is CASSSNSGARYEQYF. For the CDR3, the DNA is TGTGCCAGCAGTTCTAATAGCGGGGCCCGCTACGAGCAGTACTTC.

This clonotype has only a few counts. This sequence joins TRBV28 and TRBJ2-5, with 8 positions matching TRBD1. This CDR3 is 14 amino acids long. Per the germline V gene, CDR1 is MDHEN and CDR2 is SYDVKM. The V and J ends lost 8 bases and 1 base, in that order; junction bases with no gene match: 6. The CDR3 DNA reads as TGTGCCAGCGCTCAGGGGGCGGGCCAAGAGACCCAGTACTTC. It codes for CASAQGAGQETQYF. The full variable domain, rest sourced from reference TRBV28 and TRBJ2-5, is DVKVTQSSRYLVKRTGEKVFLECVQDMDHENMFWYRQDPGLGLRLIYFSYDVKMKEKGDIPEGYSVSREKKERFSLILESASTNQTSMYLCASAQGAGQETQYFGPGTRLLVL.

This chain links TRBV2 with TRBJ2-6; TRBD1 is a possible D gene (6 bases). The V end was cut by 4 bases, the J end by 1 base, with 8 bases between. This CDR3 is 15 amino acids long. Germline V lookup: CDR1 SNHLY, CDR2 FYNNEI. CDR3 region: CASSVGGSGANVLTF. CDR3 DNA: TGTGCCAGCAGTGTAGGGGGTTCTGGGGCCAACGTCCTGACTTTC.

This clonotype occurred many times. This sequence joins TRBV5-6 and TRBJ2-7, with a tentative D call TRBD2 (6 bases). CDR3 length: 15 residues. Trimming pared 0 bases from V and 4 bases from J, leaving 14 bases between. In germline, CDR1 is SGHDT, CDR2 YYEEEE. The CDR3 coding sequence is TGTGCCAGCAGCTTGGCGCCGGGAGCAGGGTACGAGCAGTACTTC. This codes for CASSLAPGAGYEQYF.

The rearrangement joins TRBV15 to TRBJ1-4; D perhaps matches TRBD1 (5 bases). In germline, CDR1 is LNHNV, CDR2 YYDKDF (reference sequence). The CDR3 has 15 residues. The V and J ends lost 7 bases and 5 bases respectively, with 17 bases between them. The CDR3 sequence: CATTRDFPYNEKLFF. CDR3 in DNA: TGTGCCACCACGAGGGACTTCCCTTACAATGAAAAACTGTTTTTT. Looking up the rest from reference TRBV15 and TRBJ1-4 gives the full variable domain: DAMVIQNPRYQVTQFGKPVTLSCSQTLNHNVMYWYQQKSSQAPKLLFHYYDKDFNNEADTPDNFQSRRPNTSFCFLDIRSPGLGDTAMYLCATTRDFPYNEKLFFGSGTQLSVL.